This T cell receptor (beta chain) came from a study of cytomegalovirus exposure and HLA in healthy donors. Findings and caveats of the study: A missense DCLRE1C variant was associated with V- and J-gene trimming of TCR beta chains in a later analysis, and an independent cohort replicated the association. The later analysis indicated that the majority of CMV-associated TCR beta chains appeared HLA-restricted.

Donors consisted of healthy bone marrow donors. Donors sampled were nominally healthy, though unrecorded immune exposures were likely. The CDR3 is made up of 13 amino acids. Germline assignment: CDR1 MNHEY and CDR2 SVGAGI. V lost 0 bases to trimming and J lost 6 bases, with 8 bases between them. A multiplex PCR was run with 60 Vbeta primers and 13 Jbeta primers. Sequenced by immunoSEQ multiplex PCR; TCRdb stores in-frame clones only, minus some. The sample comprises 180,000 or so clones, about 75% of which are singletons, and about 7.7% rests with the top ten. With respect to this clone: Its matching antigen is unknown.

The TCR was taken from a woman aged 40-49 years in good health and CMV-seropositive. The V gene is TRBV6-5, the J gene TRBJ1-1; D call uncertain. The sequencing sample was made of PBMCs. CDR3 bases: TGTGCCAGCAGTTACTCGAACAGCCCTGAAGCTTTCTTT. Translation gives CASSYSNSPEAFF.